These 7 T cell receptor beta chains were sequenced from one sample in a study of T-cell memory formation after mild COVID-19. TCRdb re-analysed the 5' RACE reads in MiXCR, keeping a single row per CDR3 protein. This table holds roughly 340,000 distinct CDR3 sequences, about a sixth found once. Sequenced input: PBMCs or a T cell subset sorted from them (not recorded which). These TCRs come from a man aged 18 to 30 who had mild COVID-19 (a few samples of this study predate the infection). Cell type and time point are not known.

J is TRBJ2-2 and V is TRBV7-9; D gene ambiguous. The CDR3 is 15 residues long. The V gene lost 1 base and the J gene lost 0 bases, with 6 bases spanning the gap. CDR1 is SEHNR, CDR2 FQNEAQ, per germline (reference sequence). For the CDR3, the DNA is TGTGCCAGCAGCTTAGGACGGGCGAACACCGGGGAGCTGTTTTTT. It translates to CASSLGRANTGELFF.

This clonotype has just a few counts. The CDR3 DNA reads TGTGCCAGCGGACCGGGGGGTACAGATACGCAGTATTTT. This codes for CASGPGGTDTQYF. The chain is built from TRBV7-3 and TRBJ2-3; TRBD2 agrees at 7 bases. CDR1 is SGHTA and CDR2 is FQGTGA in the germline V gene. The CDR3 sequence is 13 residues long. The V gene end was trimmed by 8 bases and the J gene end by 3 bases; junction bases not matched to a gene: 5.

This clonotype occurred a few times. The chain couples TRBV6-2 or TRBV6-3 to TRBJ2-1; D is ambiguous. The CDR3 is 12 amino acids. Trimming left V 5 bases short and J 7 bases short, with 9 bases between. Germline CDR1 is MNHEY and CDR2 is SVGEGT. The CDR3 DNA follows: TGTGCCAGCAGTCCCCTAGATAATGAGCAGTTCTTC. Translated: CASSPLDNEQFF.

V usage is TRBV3-1 and J usage is TRBJ2-7; the D gene is possibly TRBD1 (7 bases). CDR3 size: 13 residues. Germline CDR1 is LGHDT and CDR2 is YNNKEL (reference sequence). Trimming left V 7 bases short and J 2 bases short, with 12 bases between. The CDR3 DNA follows: TGTGCCAGCAACGGAGGGACAGCCTACGAGCAGTACTTC. Encoded protein: CASNGGTAYEQYF.

This chain joins TRBV4-1 and TRBJ1-5; D gene unclear. In germline, CDR1 is MGHRA, CDR2 YSYEKL. V lost 1 base and J 8 bases, leaving 12 bases between the germline ends. The CDR3 spans 14 residues. The CDR3, as DNA: TGCGCCAGCAGCCAAGTCGGGGTCGTGGAGCCCCAGCATTTT. Protein: CASSQVGVVEPQHF.

This clonotype was recorded a few times. V gene TRBV4-1 combines with J gene TRBJ1-6, with D hard to call. Trimming left V 0 bases short and J 7 bases short, with 16 bases between. CDR1 is MGHRA, CDR2 YSYEKL, per germline. The CDR3 is made up of 17 amino acids. The CDR3, as DNA: TGCGCCAGCAGCCAAGATAGCGACTCGGGGTGGAATTCACCCCTCCACTTT. This codes for CASSQDSDSGWNSPLHF.

This clonotype was observed a handful of times. The chain joins TRBV24-1 to TRBJ2-5; the match to TRBD1 covers 7 bases. V shed 3 bases, J shed 3 bases, and the junction held 0 bases outside the gene matches. Germline-derived CDR1 and CDR2 are KGHDR and SFDVKD. The CDR3 contains 13 residues. Here the CDR3 reads CATSDGQEETQYF. CDR3 in DNA: TGTGCCACCAGTGATGGACAGGAAGAGACCCAGTACTTC.